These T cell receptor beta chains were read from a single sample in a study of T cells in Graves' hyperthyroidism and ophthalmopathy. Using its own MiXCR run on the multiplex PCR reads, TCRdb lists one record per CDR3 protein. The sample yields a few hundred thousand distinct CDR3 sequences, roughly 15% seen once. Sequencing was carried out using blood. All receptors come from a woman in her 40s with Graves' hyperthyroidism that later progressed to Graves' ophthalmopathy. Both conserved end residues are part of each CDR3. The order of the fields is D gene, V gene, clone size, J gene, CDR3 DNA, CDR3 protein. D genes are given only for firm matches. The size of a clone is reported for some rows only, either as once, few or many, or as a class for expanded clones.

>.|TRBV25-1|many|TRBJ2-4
TGTGCCAGCAGTGGAGGGGCTAGCGAGGGCATTCAGTACTTC
CASSGGASEGIQYF
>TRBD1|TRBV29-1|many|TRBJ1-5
TGCAGCGTTGAAGATCATAAAACAGGGGTGGATCAGCCCCAGCATTTT
CSVEDHKTGVDQPQHF
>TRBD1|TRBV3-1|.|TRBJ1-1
TGTGCCAGCAGCCACGGGACAGGGGCTGAAGCTTTCTTT
CASSHGTGAEAFF
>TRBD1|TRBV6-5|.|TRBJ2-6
TGTGCCAGCAGTTTCGGACAGGTCCTCTCAAACGTCCTGACTTTC
CASSFGQVLSNVLTF
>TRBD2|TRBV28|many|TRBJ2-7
TGTGCCAGCAGCGGGACTAGCCTCTACGAGCAGTACTTC
CASSGTSLYEQYF
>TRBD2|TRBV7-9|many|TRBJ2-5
TGTGCCAGCACCTCGGGAGGTACGCAAGAGACCCAGTACTTC
CASTSGGTQETQYF
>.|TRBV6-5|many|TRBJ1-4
TGTGCCAGCAGTTACGCCGGGAATGAAAAACTGTTTTTT
CASSYAGNEKLFF
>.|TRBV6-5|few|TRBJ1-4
TGTGCCAGCAGTTACGCACGGAGGGGCCGGATAGGAGAAAAACTGTTTTTT
CASSYARRGRIGEKLFF
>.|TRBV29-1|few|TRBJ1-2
TGCAGCGTTGAAGCGCCAGCCGAGGCCAACTATGGCTACACCTTC
CSVEAPAEANYGYTF
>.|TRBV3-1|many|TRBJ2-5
TGTGCCAGCAGCCAAGATCTGGTAGCGGCGGTTGGCGCCCAGTACTTC
CASSQDLVAAVGAQYF
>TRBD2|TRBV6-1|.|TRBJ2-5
TGTGCCAGCAGTGAATTTGCGGGAGGGCAAGAGACCCAGTACTTC
CASSEFAGGQETQYF
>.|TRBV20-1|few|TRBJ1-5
TGCAGTGCTAGACAGGGCAGGTTCAATCAGCCCCAGCATTTT
CSARQGRFNQPQHF
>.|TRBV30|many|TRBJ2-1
TGTGCCAGATCCACCTCTAGGGGTGGCAGGCAGTTCTTC
CARSTSRGGRQFF
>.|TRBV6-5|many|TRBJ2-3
TGTGCCAGCAGTTACCCGGGAGCAGATACGCAGTATTTT
CASSYPGADTQYF
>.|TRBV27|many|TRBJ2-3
TGTGCCAGCAGTGCCTCGGACTACCCGGCGGATACGCAGTATTTT
CASSASDYPADTQYF
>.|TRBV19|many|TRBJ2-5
TGTGCCAGTAGTCCCACAGACAGCCAAGAGACCCAGTACTTC
CASSPTDSQETQYF
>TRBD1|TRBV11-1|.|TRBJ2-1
TGTGCCAGCAGCCAGGACAGGGTGGGTCCCAATGAGCAGTTCTTC
CASSQDRVGPNEQFF
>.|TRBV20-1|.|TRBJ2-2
TGCAGTGCTAGAGATCATCCCGGGGAGCTGTTTTTT
CSARDHPGELFF
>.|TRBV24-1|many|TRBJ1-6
TGTGCCACCAGTGATCCCGATTCACCCCTCCACTTT
CATSDPDSPLHF